This TCR beta chain was identified during a study of human T cells and chemical hapten exposure. Background on the study: Sensitization was performed using 2% DPC on a roughly 2 cm by roughly 2 cm upper inner arm skin site.

This clonotype appeared many times. CDR1 is MDHEN and CDR2 is SYDVKM in the germline V gene. V dropped 6 bases and J dropped 3 bases, with 3 bases sitting between them. The CDR3 runs 10 residues. As the library was built, unique molecular identifiers were attached to individual cDNA molecules. Each CDR3 protein is one row after TCRdb ran MiXCR on the RACE reads. The table shows 52,000 or so distinct CDR3 sequences, with roughly 9.8% occurring only once. As to time point: pre-sensitization, week 0. The treatment was: therapeutic diphenylcyclopropenone sensitization with weekly scalp DPC. The sample was whole blood, taken in connection with sensitization to the hapten diphenylcyclopropenone (DPC). V usage is TRBV28 and J usage is TRBJ2-7; D is unclear. The sequence came from a middle-aged man with alopecia areata. Some clones in this sample may be carry-over from other donors' samples. The CDR3 DNA reads as TGTGCCAGCAGCCTCTACGAGCAGTACTTC. This encodes CASSLYEQYF.